This T cell receptor (beta chain) came from a study of somatic mutations in cytotoxic T cells in rheumatoid arthritis. Study-wide results and caveats: The antigen targets of the expanded CD8+ clones lacked identification.

Concerning this clone: Its antigen is undetermined.

The ends were cut back, 7 bases at V and 5 bases at J, with 5 bases in the middle. Germline CDR1 and CDR2: WNHNN and SYGVQD (reference sequence). CDR3 length equals 10 residues. Profiling relied on immunoSEQ multiplex PCR, and the TCRdb table lists in-frame clones only, not all of them. The sample has approximately 23,000 clones, 65% to 85% seen once. This rearrangement joins TRBV10-1 to TRBJ1-1; D is ambiguous. The clonotype comes from an adult with rheumatoid arthritis. Sequenced sample: CD8+ T cells sorted from blood. CDR3 sequence: CASTGTEAFF. The CDR3 coding sequence is TGCGCCAGCACGGGGACTGAAGCTTTCTTT.